Below are 22 T cell receptor beta chains sequenced from a single sample in a study of T-cell reconstitution after alpha-beta-depleted transplantation in children. For TCRbeta, the library was prepared with unique molecular identifiers. TCRdb independently ran MiXCR on the PCR reads; one entry per CDR3 protein. The sample consists of about 400,000 distinct CDR3 sequences, roughly 20% of them appearing once. Sequencing was performed on PBMCs from the stem cell graft donor, taken from the stem cell graft. These receptors all stem from a human donor who donated a stem cell graft to a child with acute myeloid leukemia.

This clonotype was seen a few times. The J gene is TRBJ1-2, the V gene TRBV27, with 9 bases aligning to TRBD1. CDR3 length: 14 amino acids. From germline, CDR1 is MNHEY and CDR2 SMNVEV (reference sequence). V dropped 4 bases and J dropped 3; count of bases not matched to a gene: 3. This chain's CDR3 is CASSSGTGYYGYTF. In DNA, the CDR3 is TGTGCCAGCAGTTCCGGGACAGGGTACTATGGCTACACCTTC.

This clonotype has just a few counts. This chain links TRBV12-3 or TRBV12-4 with TRBJ2-3; tentative D call: TRBD2 (6 bases). CDR3 size: 12 residues. The V end was cut by 5 bases, the J end by 5 bases, with 8 bases between. This CDR3 reads CASSGGEDTQYF. The DNA for the CDR3 is TGTGCCAGCAGTGGCGGGGAAGATACGCAGTATTTT.

This clonotype was counted ten times or more. The CDR3 sequence is CASSSGWLDKETQYF. CDR3 nucleotide sequence: TGTGCCAGCAGCAGCGGGTGGTTGGACAAAGAGACCCAGTACTTC. The chain recombines TRBV6-1 with TRBJ2-5; TRBD2 is a possible D gene (6 bases). This CDR3 region has 15 residues. Trimming took off 6 bases at V and 3 bases at J, with 17 bases between the two ends. Germline CDR1 MNHNS, CDR2 SASEGT.

V gene TRBV20-1 combines with J gene TRBJ1-1; tentative D call: TRBD1 (6 bases). The CDR3 consists of 12 residues. V gave up 3 bases and J gave up 3 bases, with 8 bases separating them. In germline, CDR1 is DFQATT, CDR2 SNEGSKA (reference sequence). Here the CDR3 DNA reads TGCAGTGCTAGCCGGACAGACACTGAAGCTTTCTTT. Its translation: CSASRTDTEAFF.

This clonotype was seen ten or more times. The rearrangement uses TRBV27 and TRBJ2-7; D may match TRBD1 or TRBD2 (5 bases each). V was shortened by 3 bases and J by 5 bases, with 11 bases between the two germline ends. The length of the CDR3 is 13 residues. CDR1 is MNHEY and CDR2 is SMNVEV in the germline V gene (reference sequence). CDR3 in amino acids: CASSFGGAHEQYF. The CDR3 region has the DNA TGTGCCAGCAGTTTTGGGGGAGCCCACGAGCAGTACTTC.

The V and J genes are TRBV5-1 and TRBJ1-2; D remains ambiguous. Germline V lookup: CDR1 SGHRS, CDR2 YFSETQ. The germline V and J ends were trimmed by 5 bases and 5 bases, with 10 bases remaining between them. The CDR3 is 12 residues long. The CDR3 loop is CASRGPEYGYTF. In nucleotides, the CDR3 is TGCGCCAGCAGAGGGCCAGAATATGGCTACACCTTC.

This clonotype showed up many times. The J gene is TRBJ2-2, the V gene TRBV7-3; no firm D call. The V gene lost 4 bases and the J gene lost 4 bases, with 7 bases spanning the gap. Germline loops: CDR1 SGHTA, CDR2 FQGTGA. The CDR3 sequence is 13 residues long. CDR3 nucleotide sequence: TGTGCCAGCAGCTACGAAGTCACCGGGGAGCTGTTTTTT. Residues: CASSYEVTGELFF.

This chain links TRBV18 with TRBJ2-1, with a possible D match to TRBD2 (6 bases). Trimming removed 2 bases at V and 3 bases at J, with 17 bases between. The CDR3 extends over 17 amino acids. Germline lookup yields CDR1 KGHSH and CDR2 LQKENI. CDR3 loop: CASSPRVEGVIYNEQFF. In DNA form, the CDR3 reads TGTGCCAGCTCACCAAGGGTGGAGGGAGTTATCTACAATGAGCAGTTCTTC.

This CDR3 is CASSQEGQGGDTQYF. CDR3 nucleotides: TGTGCCAGCAGCCAAGAGGGACAGGGGGGAGATACGCAGTATTTT. The genes are TRBV4-2 and TRBJ2-3; 11 bases agree with TRBD1. This CDR3 is built from 15 residues. Germline CDR1 and CDR2: LGHNA and YNFKEQ. The junction had 1 base not matched to a gene; V was cut back by 0 bases and J by 5 bases.

This clonotype was counted at least ten times. The rearrangement joins TRBV29-1 to TRBJ2-5; D call uncertain. Germline V gene data show CDR1 as SQVTM and CDR2 as ANQGSEA. Trimming stripped 6 bases from V and 1 base from J, with 12 bases between. This CDR3 contains 13 residues. The CDR3 loop is CSVTSGGQETQYF. In DNA, the CDR3 is TGCAGCGTGACTTCGGGCGGCCAAGAGACCCAGTACTTC.

V is TRBV27 and J is TRBJ1-5, with 7 bases identical to TRBD1. The germline V gene has CDR1 MNHEY and CDR2 SMNVEV (reference sequence). This CDR3 is built from 13 residues. V was clipped by 6 bases and J by 7 bases; unmatched bases: 6. The CDR3 is CASSATGSQPQHF. Here the CDR3 DNA reads TGTGCCAGCAGCGCGACAGGGAGCCAGCCCCAGCATTTT.

V and J are TRBV3-1 and TRBJ2-7; D perhaps matches TRBD2 (6 bases). The CDR3 runs to 15 residues. Germline values: CDR1 LGHDT, CDR2 YNNKEL (reference sequence). Trimming removed 4 bases at V and 2 bases at J, with 15 bases between. The CDR3 nucleotides are TGTGCCAGCAGCCGAGAGGGGACTGCAACCTACGAGCAGTACTTC. Protein sequence: CASSREGTATYEQYF.

This clonotype has a handful of counts. The rearrangement links TRBV12-3 or TRBV12-4 to TRBJ2-3; no reliable D call. The CDR3 covers 17 residues. With 4 bases removed from V and 0 bases from J, the gap between germline ends came to 17 bases. For the CDR3, the DNA is TGTGCCAGCAGTTCTCTAACCGGGTCTTCTAGCACAGATACGCAGTATTTT. It encodes CASSSLTGSSSTDTQYF.

This clonotype was seen a few times. The rearrangement joins TRBV5-1 to TRBJ2-2, with TRBD1 matching 9 bases. The CDR3 is made up of 16 amino acids. CDR1 and CDR2 (germline): SGHRS, YFSETQ. The ends lost 3 bases at V and 4 bases at J; junction bases unmatched: 7. The CDR3 nucleotides read TGCGCCAGCAGCTCCTACAAGGACAGGGGCACCGGGGAGCTGTTTTTT. Its protein product is CASSSYKDRGTGELFF. The variable domain in full, with the rest retrieved from reference TRBV5-1 and TRBJ2-2, is KAGVTQTPRYLIKTRGQQVTLSCSPISGHRSVSWYQQTPGQGLQFLFEYFSETQRNKGNFPGRFSGRQFSNSRSEMNVSTLELGDSALYLCASSSYKDRGTGELFFGEGSRLTVL.

The chain links TRBV4-3 to TRBJ2-1, with D perhaps TRBD2 (5 bases). The CDR3 totals 17 residues. V gave up 4 bases and J gave up 1 base, with 17 bases separating them. Germline V CDR1 and CDR2: LGHNA, YSLEER. CDR3 protein: CASSRDPAGPSYNEQFF. The CDR3 DNA reads TGCGCCAGCAGCCGAGATCCGGCGGGCCCTTCCTACAATGAGCAGTTCTTC.

This clonotype has more than one count but fewer than ten. V is TRBV7-9 and J is TRBJ1-5; unclear D gene. Germline CDR1 and CDR2: SEHNR and FQNEAQ (reference sequence). V was shortened by 4 bases and J by 5 bases, with 3 bases between the two germline ends. This CDR3 is 11 amino acids long. DNA of the CDR3: TGTGCCAGCAGCTGTGATCAGCCCCAGCATTTT. It specifies CASSCDQPQHF.

The rearrangement joins TRBV7-9 to TRBJ2-2, with TRBD1 matching over 7 bases. The trim removed 6 bases at V and 5 bases at J, leaving 9 bases unmatched. This CDR3 contains 15 residues. CDR1 is SEHNR and CDR2 is FQNEAQ in the germline V gene (reference sequence). CDR3 residues: CASSLPTGWTGELFF. In DNA, the CDR3 is TGTGCCAGCAGTCTGCCGACAGGGTGGACCGGGGAGCTGTTTTTT.

In its sample, this clonotype was seen a few times. V gene TRBV2 combines with J gene TRBJ2-1; weak D call: TRBD2 (6 bases). The CDR3 length is 14 residues. Germline V gives CDR1 SNHLY, CDR2 FYNNEI. The V end was cut by 10 bases, the J end by 5 bases, with 18 bases between. The CDR3 protein is CATIGGTTHNEQFF. The DNA of the CDR3 is TGTGCCACCATTGGAGGGACGACTCACAATGAGCAGTTCTTC.

This clonotype turned up a few times. The CDR3 sequence: CASSLAATSGFSYNEQFF. CDR3 DNA sequence: TGTGCCAGCAGCTTAGCGGCGACTAGCGGGTTCTCCTACAATGAGCAGTTCTTC. The genes are TRBV7-2 and TRBJ2-1, with 10 bases fitting TRBD2. The CDR3 runs to 18 residues. V shed 0 bases, J shed 0 bases, and the junction held 5 bases outside the gene matches. CDR1 and CDR2 (germline): SGHTA, FQGNSA.

Here the CDR3 DNA reads TGCAGCGTTGACCCAGGGGCGGGCGCTGGAAACATTCAGTACTTC. This sequence encodes CSVDPGAGAGNIQYF. The chain employs TRBV29-1 and TRBJ2-4, with D possibly TRBD1 on 6 matching bases. Deletions cut 3 bases from V and 6 bases from J, with 18 bases between. Germline assignment: CDR1 SQVTM and CDR2 ANQGSEA. There are 15 residues in the CDR3. The full variable domain, completed using reference TRBV29-1 and TRBJ2-4, is SAVISQKPSRDICQRGTSLTIQCQVDSQVTMMFWYRQQPGQSLTLIATANQGSEATYESGFVIDKFPISRPNLTFSTLTVSNMSPEDSSIYLCSVDPGAGAGNIQYFGAGTRLSVL.

This clonotype has more than one count but fewer than ten. The rearrangement joins TRBV20-1 to TRBJ2-7, with 8 bases identical to TRBD2. The CDR3 sequence is 14 residues long. Germline lookup yields CDR1 DFQATT and CDR2 SNEGSKA (reference sequence). Losses at the gene ends were 1 base for V and 7 bases for J; bases not matched to a gene: 9. In nucleotides, the CDR3 is TGCAGTGCTAGAGGAGCGGGGGCGCGGGGGGAGCAGTACTTC. This translates into CSARGAGARGEQYF.

The V and J genes are TRBV27 and TRBJ1-2, with a weak D call TRBD1 (5 bases). Germline V gene sequence: CDR1 MNHEY, CDR2 SMNVEV (reference sequence). V lost 6 bases to trimming and J lost 0 bases, with 11 bases between them. The CDR3 covers 14 residues. In DNA form, the CDR3 reads TGTGCCAGCAGGCCTGGGGGGTCTAACTATGGCTACACCTTC. Protein sequence: CASRPGGSNYGYTF.